What follows are 5 T cell receptor beta chains derived from one specimen sequenced in a study of tissue T cells after allogeneic stem cell transplantation. Repertoires were generated with immunoSEQ multiplex PCR, while TCRdb's copy carries only in-frame clones and drops some. The sample lists over 7,500 clones; about half were seen once. The time point: mouse harvest day 7 after allogeneic transplant. The graft held 10^6 splenic CD5+ T cells and 10^7 T-cell-depleted bone marrow cells. The specimen was gut tissue. These receptors all come from a female BALB/c mouse given C57BL/6 T cells with graft-versus-host disease after an allogeneic hematopoietic cell transplant.

Regarding this clone: Mouse gene names and germline throughout. The CDR3 end falls 1 residue outside the read, so it is completed with the germline J gene. Other DNA sequences of this sample code for an identical CDR3. The rearrangement joins TRBV15 to TRBJ1-6; a possible D gene is TRBD1 (5 bases). TRBJ1-6 has ORF status, its function being uncertain. This CDR3 is built from 13 residues. V was trimmed by 3 bases and J by 7 bases, leaving 7 bases between them. Germline V gene lookup returns CDR1 SGHND and CDR2 FRSKSL. The covered CDR3 bases are TGTGCCAGCAGTTTGGGGGGAAATTCGCCCCTCTAC. Encoded protein: CASSLGGNSPLY. The entire CDR3 reads CASSLGGNSPLYF.

Remarks on this clone: The listed genes are named as in mouse. The read halts 1 residue ahead of the CDR3 end, with the missing end drawn from the germline J gene. The V and J genes are TRBV16 and TRBJ2-3; D gene uncertain. Per the germline V gene, CDR1 is SGHSA and CDR2 is FRNQAP. V was clipped by 5 bases and J by 0 bases, with 6 bases between them. The CDR3 has 13 residues. The CDR3 here is CASSPGSAETLYF. The part of the CDR3 DNA that was read is TGTGCAAGCAGCCCCGGTAGTGCAGAAACGCTGTAT. Looking up the rest from reference TRBV16 and TRBJ2-3 gives the full variable domain: NAGVIQTPRHKVTGKGQEATLWCEPISGHSAVFWYRQTIVQGLEFLTYFRNQAPIDDSGMPKERFSAQMPNQSHSTLKIQSTQPQDSAVYLCASSPGSAETLYFGSGTRLTVL.

As to this clone: Mouse gene names and germline throughout. The read terminates 1 residue ahead of where the CDR3 ends, so the germline J gene completes it. The chain is built from TRBV16 and TRBJ1-3; no firm D call. CDR3 length: 15 amino acids. Between the trimmed V and J ends, which lost 2 bases and 0 bases, there was a span of 8 bases. The V gene's germline CDR1 is SGHSA and CDR2 FRNQAP. The covered CDR3 bases are TGTGCAAGCAGCTTAAGGAAAATTTCTGGAAATACGCTCTAT. Its translation: CASSLRKISGNTLY. The entire CDR3 protein reads CASSLRKISGNTLYF.

A word on this clone: Genes and germline come from the mouse. The read ends 1 residue before the CDR3 terminus; that terminus is restored from the germline J gene. This chain links TRBV3 with TRBJ2-1, with 7 bases lining up with TRBD2. The V gene's germline CDR1 is SNHLY and CDR2 FYNGKV (reference sequence). The junction had 5 bases not matched to a gene; V was cut back by 5 bases and J by 4 bases. The CDR3 has 14 amino acids. The CDR3 is CASSPGGGYAEQFF. The DNA read from the CDR3 is TGTGCCAGCAGCCCCGGGGGGGGGTATGCTGAGCAGTTC. Combining the CDR3 with reference TRBV3 and TRBJ2-1 gives the whole variable domain GPKVLQIPSHQIIDMGQMVTLNCDPVSNHLYFYWYKQILGQQMEFLVNFYNGKVMEKSKLFKDQFSVERPDGSYFTLKIQPTALEDSAVYFCASSPGGGYAEQFFGPGTRLTVL.

The sample holds a few counts of this clone. Gene names denote mouse genes. From the germline J gene comes the end of the CDR3, since the read stops 1 residue before it. The genes are TRBV3 and TRBJ2-1, with TRBD2 matching over 8 bases. The V and J ends lost 5 bases and 3 bases, in that order; junction bases with no gene match: 6. The CDR3 totals 15 residues. Germline lookup yields CDR1 SNHLY and CDR2 FYNGKV (reference sequence). CDR3 loop: CASSLDWGVYAEQFF. Incomplete CDR3 DNA: TGTGCCAGCAGCCTCGACTGGGGTGTCTATGCTGAGCAGTTC.